Below, 23 T cell receptor beta chains from the same sample are listed, as sequenced in a study of Graves' ophthalmopathy and Graves' hyperthyroidism. Amplified material comprised TCR beta CDR3 regions derived from RNA transcripts. First-round RT-PCR employed HTBI primers, with a second-round multiplex PCR after it. TCRdb processed the multiplex PCR reads anew with MiXCR; each CDR3 protein has one entry. The sample includes roughly 700,000 distinct CDR3 sequences, about 44% seen only once; the top ten take about 40%. Material for sequencing was peripheral blood. These receptors were collected from an adult man with Graves' ophthalmopathy.

This clonotype appeared many times. This chain joins TRBV7-2 and TRBJ1-2; D gene unclear. Germline assignment: CDR1 SGHTA and CDR2 FQGNSA. The V end was cut by 2 bases, the J end by 1 base, with 11 bases between. The CDR3 consists of 15 residues. The CDR3 DNA reads as TGTGCCAGCAGCTTAAGGCCGGACCTTAACTATGGCTACACCTTC. This sequence encodes CASSLRPDLNYGYTF. Complete variable domain (other parts from reference TRBV7-2 and TRBJ1-2): GAGVSQSPSNKVTEKGKDVELRCDPISGHTALYWYRQSLGQGLEFLIYFQGNSAPDKSGLPSDRFSAERTGGSVSTLTIQRTQQEDSAVYLCASSLRPDLNYGYTFGSGTRLTVV.

The V and J genes are TRBV5-1 and TRBJ2-7; 7 bases agree with TRBD1. Germline trimming cut 4 bases from V and 1 base from J; bases unmatched to any gene: 8. The germline V gene has CDR1 SGHRS and CDR2 YFSETQ. CDR3 length: 15 amino acids. In DNA form, the CDR3 reads TGCGCCAGCAGCCCGACAGGGCTGGGTTCCTACGAGCAGTACTTC. It translates to CASSPTGLGSYEQYF.

This clonotype has just a few counts. The CDR3 sequence is CASMPENSNQPQHF. In nucleotides, the CDR3 is TGTGCCAGTATGCCCGAGAATAGCAATCAGCCCCAGCATTTT. The chain employs TRBV19 and TRBJ1-5; unclear D gene. Trimming pared 7 bases from V and 0 bases from J, leaving 10 bases between. The CDR3 has 14 amino acids. Germline loops: CDR1 LNHDA, CDR2 SQIVND (reference sequence).

This clonotype was counted a few times. The chain links TRBV7-9 to TRBJ2-7; D perhaps matches TRBD2 (5 bases). The V gene lost 4 bases and the J gene lost 0 bases, with 16 bases spanning the gap. The CDR3 contains 16 residues. Germline V lookup: CDR1 SEHNR, CDR2 FQNEAQ (reference sequence). CDR3 protein: CASSSPSGLSSYEQYF. The CDR3, as DNA: TGTGCCAGCAGCTCTCCCAGCGGATTAAGCTCCTACGAGCAGTACTTC.

This chain joins TRBV6-6 and TRBJ1-3; no firm D call. Trimming pared 2 bases from V and 8 bases from J, leaving 10 bases between. This CDR3 is 13 amino acids long. Germline CDR1 MNHNY, CDR2 SVGAGI (reference sequence). The CDR3 DNA is TGTGCCAGCAGTTACCTGTTGGGAGACACCATATATTTT. It is translated as CASSYLLGDTIYF.

The chain recombines TRBV20-1 with TRBJ1-2; D unclear. Deletions cut 4 bases from V and 4 bases from J, with 13 bases between. Germline-derived CDR1 and CDR2 are DFQATT and SNEGSKA (reference sequence). CDR3 length equals 13 residues. The CDR3 loop is CSANSVSIYGYTF. CDR3 nucleotides: TGCAGTGCTAATTCGGTTTCTATCTATGGCTACACCTTC.

This sequence joins TRBV6-5 and TRBJ1-2, with 7 bases matching TRBD1. The V and J ends lost 5 bases and 5 bases, in that order; junction bases with no gene match: 2. The length of the CDR3 is 12 residues. Germline loops: CDR1 MNHEY, CDR2 SVGAGI. Here the CDR3 reads CASSDRVYGYTF. The CDR3 region has the DNA TGTGCCAGCAGTGACAGGGTATATGGCTACACCTTC.

The V and J genes are TRBV7-3 and TRBJ1-2; D may be TRBD1 (6 bases). Trimming cost V 5 bases and J 4 bases, with 17 bases left between them. From germline, CDR1 is SGHTA and CDR2 FQGTGA. CDR3 size: 15 residues. The CDR3 protein is CASSPLPGQFYGYTF. DNA for the CDR3: TGTGCCAGCAGCCCACTTCCGGGACAATTCTATGGCTACACCTTC. The variable domain in full, with the rest retrieved from reference TRBV7-3 and TRBJ1-2, is GAGVSQTPSNKVTEKGKYVELRCDPISGHTALYWYRQSLGQGPEFLIYFQGTGAADDSGLPNDRFFAVRPEGSVSTLKIQRTERGDSAVYLCASSPLPGQFYGYTFGSGTRLTVV.

This clonotype was seen only once. The rearrangement uses TRBV24-1 and TRBJ1-5; 7 bases map to TRBD1. The germline V gene encodes CDR1 KGHDR and CDR2 SFDVKD. CDR3 length: 15 residues. Trimming took 7 bases from V and 4 from J; bases not matched to a gene: 9. The CDR3 nucleotides read TGTGCCACCAGCAGCCCAGAACAGGGGAATCAGCCCCAGCATTTT. This codes for CATSSPEQGNQPQHF.

Note on this clonotype: Its ends do not fully match the called genes, so a read error is possible. The chain carries TRBV25-1 and TRBJ1-3, with a weak D call TRBD1 (5 bases). Germline V lookup: CDR1 MGHDK, CDR2 SYGVNS. The CDR3 sequence is 17 residues long. The CDR3 spells CASIESRASIQGNTIYF. CDR3 bases: TGTGCCAGCATTGAAAGCAGGGCGAGCATCCAAGGAAACACCATATATTTT.

In its sample, this clonotype was seen many times. The chain uses TRBV7-9 and TRBJ1-4; D gene uncertain. Trimming removed 8 bases from V and 7 bases from J, with 14 bases in between. The CDR3 runs to 13 residues. CDR1 and CDR2 (germline): SEHNR, FQNEAQ (reference sequence). The CDR3, as DNA: TGTGCCAGCTCTCAAGAGGGCGGTGAAAAACTGTTTTTT. Protein: CASSQEGGEKLFF. Filled out from reference TRBV7-9 and TRBJ1-4, the complete variable domain reads DTGVSQNPRHKITKRGQNVTFRCDPISEHNRLYWYRQTLGQGPEFLTYFQNEAQLEKSRLLSDRFSAERPKGSFSTLEIQRTEQGDSAMYLCASSQEGGEKLFFGSGTQLSVL.

The chain carries TRBV12-3 or TRBV12-4 and TRBJ2-5, with 7 bases lining up with TRBD2. V was clipped by 3 bases and J by 5 bases; unmatched bases: 12. The length of the CDR3 is 16 residues. DNA for the CDR3: TGTGCCAGCAGTTTGGCTAGCGGAAAGGGGTTGGAGACCCAGTACTTC. Protein product: CASSLASGKGLETQYF.

The chain uses TRBV4-1 and TRBJ2-7; D is perhaps TRBD2 (10 bases). The CDR3 is 16 amino acids. The V and J ends lost 5 bases and 3 bases respectively, with 20 bases between them. The germline V gene encodes CDR1 MGHRA and CDR2 YSYEKL. The CDR3 sequence is CASSLGQGTSDYEQYF. CDR3 DNA: TGCGCCAGCAGCTTAGGACAGGGGACTAGCGACTACGAGCAGTACTTC.

The rearrangement joins TRBV7-8 to TRBJ1-4; D is possibly TRBD1 (5 bases). V lost 1 base and J lost 3, with 6 bases in between. Germline lookup yields CDR1 SGHVS and CDR2 FQNEAQ. CDR3 length equals 14 residues. This CDR3 is CASSLVQANEKLFF. CDR3 bases: TGTGCCAGCAGCTTAGTACAGGCTAATGAAAAACTGTTTTTT.

In its sample, this clonotype was seen a few times. This rearrangement joins TRBV6-5 to TRBJ2-5; D might be TRBD1 (6 bases). Germline V gives CDR1 MNHEY, CDR2 SVGAGI. CDR3 size: 22 residues. V was trimmed by 0 bases and J by 5 bases, leaving 34 bases between them. CDR3 loop: CASSYSDRTPDLPGTWSETQYF. The CDR3 DNA follows: TGTGCCAGCAGTTACTCTGACAGGACGCCGGATCTCCCCGGCACCTGGTCGGAGACCCAGTACTTC.

The rearrangement links TRBV20-1 to TRBJ2-7; 11 positions agree with TRBD2. In germline, CDR1 is DFQATT, CDR2 SNEGSKA (reference sequence). The CDR3 loop spans 16 amino acids. Losses at the gene ends were 0 bases for V and 1 base for J; bases not matched to a gene: 5. This CDR3 reads CSARDAGLAESYEQYF. The CDR3 coding sequence is TGCAGTGCTAGAGATGCGGGACTAGCGGAGTCCTACGAGCAGTACTTC.

This clonotype came up once. The chain uses TRBV15 and TRBJ2-2; 7 bases line up with TRBD1. The CDR3 extends over 16 amino acids. V was clipped by 1 base and J by 7 bases; unmatched bases: 9. Germline assignment: CDR1 LNHNV and CDR2 YYDKDF (reference sequence). CDR3 DNA sequence: TGTGCCACCAGCAGAGTGTCACAGGGGTGGGACGGGGAGCTGTTTTTT. Encoded protein: CATSRVSQGWDGELFF.

This clonotype has a handful of counts. CDR3 loop: CASSARTGSEQYF. The DNA for the CDR3 is TGTGCCAGTAGTGCACGGACAGGTTCCGAGCAGTACTTC. The chain has TRBV19 and TRBJ2-7, with 7 positions matching TRBD1. Germline V gene lookup returns CDR1 LNHDA and CDR2 SQIVND (reference sequence). With 5 bases clipped from V and 6 bases from J, the junction kept 7 bases outside the gene matches. CDR3 length: 13 residues.

V is TRBV7-9 and J is TRBJ2-7; D may be TRBD2 (5 bases). Looked up from germline, CDR1 is SEHNR and CDR2 is FQNEAQ (reference sequence). V dropped 1 base and J dropped 0 bases, with 13 bases sitting between them. CDR3 length equals 16 residues. The CDR3 spells CASSLDSGVSSYEQYF. Written as DNA, the CDR3 is TGTGCCAGCAGCTTAGACTCCGGGGTAAGCTCCTACGAGCAGTACTTC.

V usage is TRBV10-3 and J usage is TRBJ2-6; 7 bases are a match to TRBD1. V lost 5 bases, J lost 0 bases, and 22 bases stayed unmatched. Germline assignment: CDR1 ENHRY and CDR2 SYGVKD. The CDR3 runs 22 residues. The CDR3 loop reads CAISQKRSQTGTLSSGANVLTF. The CDR3 nucleotides are TGTGCCATCAGTCAAAAGAGAAGCCAGACAGGGACCTTAAGCTCTGGGGCCAACGTCCTGACTTTC.

This clonotype showed up just a few times. The J gene is TRBJ2-7, the V gene TRBV6-5, with 10 positions matching TRBD1. V lost 2 bases, J lost 5 bases, and 6 bases stayed unmatched. The length of the CDR3 is 15 residues. Germline assignment: CDR1 MNHEY and CDR2 SVGAGI. The CDR3 DNA is TGTGCCAGCAGTTACGTAGGACAGGGGGACCACGAGCAGTACTTC. Its translation: CASSYVGQGDHEQYF.

This clonotype was detected many times. The V call is TRBV7-2, the J call TRBJ1-1, with 7 bases identical to TRBD1. The V gene end was trimmed by 4 bases and the J gene end by 5 bases; junction bases not matched to a gene: 7. The CDR3 is 14 residues long. CDR1 SGHTA and CDR2 FQGNSA come from the germline V gene. The CDR3 DNA reads as TGTGCCAGCAGCTGGGCCCCGGGACAGACTGAAGCTTTCTTT. Amino acids: CASSWAPGQTEAFF. Full variable domain (missing parts from reference TRBV7-2 and TRBJ1-1): GAGVSQSPSNKVTEKGKDVELRCDPISGHTALYWYRQSLGQGLEFLIYFQGNSAPDKSGLPSDRFSAERTGGSVSTLTIQRTQQEDSAVYLCASSWAPGQTEAFFGQGTRLTVV.

This clonotype was detected only a few times. A clone one base away is much larger, so this may be a read error. The chain employs TRBV5-6 and TRBJ1-5; no firm D call. Trimming stripped 0 bases from V and 0 bases from J, with 7 bases between. The CDR3 is 15 amino acids. Germline lookup yields CDR1 SGHDT and CDR2 YYEEEE. CDR3 nucleotide sequence: TGTGCCAGCAGCTTGGGATGGAATAGCAATCAGCCCCAGCATTTT. Its protein product is CASSLGWNSNQPQHF.